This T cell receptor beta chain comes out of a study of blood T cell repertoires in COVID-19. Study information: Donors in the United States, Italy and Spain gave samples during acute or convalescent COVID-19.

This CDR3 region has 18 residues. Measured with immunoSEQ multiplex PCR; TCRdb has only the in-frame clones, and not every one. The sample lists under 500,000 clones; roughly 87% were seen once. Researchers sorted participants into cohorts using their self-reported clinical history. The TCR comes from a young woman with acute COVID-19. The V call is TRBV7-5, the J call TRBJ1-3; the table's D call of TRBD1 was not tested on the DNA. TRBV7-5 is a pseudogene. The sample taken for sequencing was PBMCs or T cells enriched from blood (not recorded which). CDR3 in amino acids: CARSPLGFDRVGGNTIYF. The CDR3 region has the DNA TGTGCCAGAAGCCCCCTAGGCTTCGACAGGGTGGGTGGAAACACCATATATTTT.